One and the same sample provided the 18 T cell receptor beta chains below, sequenced in a study of CD8 T cells in ankylosing spondylitis. Via MiXCR, TCRdb re-called the 5' RACE reads, giving one row per CDR3 protein. The table lists about 150,000 distinct CDR3 sequences, under 35% of them singletons, with approximately 6% in the top ten. The sample comprised synovial fluid, either unsorted or a sorted T cell fraction (not recorded which). The origin of the receptors is a male donor with ankylosing spondylitis.

This clonotype has a count of ten or more. The chain uses TRBV28 and TRBJ1-2; 9 nucleotides agree with TRBD1. The ends lost 4 bases at V and 7 bases at J; junction bases unmatched: 7. This CDR3 is built from 14 residues. Germline lookup yields CDR1 MDHEN and CDR2 SYDVKM. The CDR3 sequence is CASSSGDRAGGYTF. In DNA, the CDR3 is TGTGCCAGCAGTTCCGGGGACAGGGCGGGTGGCTACACCTTC.

The chain links TRBV12-3 or TRBV12-4 to TRBJ1-3; D may be TRBD1 (5 bases). There are 15 residues in the CDR3. Trimming removed 6 bases at V and 2 bases at J, with 14 bases between. The CDR3 loop is CASSYGQLPGNTIYF. CDR3 nucleotides: TGTGCCAGCAGCTACGGACAACTCCCTGGAAACACCATATATTTT.

The rearrangement uses TRBV6-5 and TRBJ2-7, with D maybe TRBD2 (7 bases). Germline values: CDR1 MNHEY, CDR2 SVGAGI. The CDR3 contains 17 residues. V was shortened by 0 bases and J by 7 bases, with 22 bases between the two germline ends. CDR3 in DNA: TGTGCCAGCAGTTACTCTATAAGGTGGGGGGGCGGGGGTGAGCAGTACTTC. Translated, it gives CASSYSIRWGGGGEQYF.

The chain uses TRBV11-2 and TRBJ2-1; D remains ambiguous. Per the germline V gene, CDR1 is SGHAT and CDR2 is FQNNGV. The V gene lost 0 bases and the J gene lost 6 bases, with 9 bases spanning the gap. The CDR3 has 14 amino acids. For the CDR3, the DNA is TGTGCCAGCAGCTTAGAACCCCAAGCCAATGAGCAGTTCTTC. Its protein is CASSLEPQANEQFF.

The rearrangement uses TRBV5-1 and TRBJ2-5, with D unclear. The V gene lost 1 base and the J gene lost 0 bases, with 7 bases spanning the gap. This CDR3 spans 14 amino acids. Germline V lookup: CDR1 SGHRS, CDR2 YFSETQ. The CDR3 sequence is CASSLWYYQETQYF. In DNA form, the CDR3 reads TGCGCCAGCAGCTTGTGGTATTACCAAGAGACCCAGTACTTC. Variable domain in full (rest from reference TRBV5-1 and TRBJ2-5): KAGVTQTPRYLIKTRGQQVTLSCSPISGHRSVSWYQQTPGQGLQFLFEYFSETQRNKGNFPGRFSGRQFSNSRSEMNVSTLELGDSALYLCASSLWYYQETQYFGPGTRLLVL.

This clonotype was detected only a few times. V gene TRBV20-1 combines with J gene TRBJ2-2; 7 nucleotides agree with TRBD1. Germline CDR1 reads DFQATT; CDR2 reads SNEGSKA (reference sequence). The CDR3 has 15 amino acids. Losses at the gene ends were 0 bases for V and 4 bases for J; bases not matched to a gene: 5. In DNA, the CDR3 is TGCAGTGCTAGAGAACAGGGGATGGGCACCGGGGAGCTGTTTTTT. Encoded protein: CSAREQGMGTGELFF.

This chain connects TRBV12-3 or TRBV12-4 to TRBJ1-2; weak D call: TRBD1 (5 bases). The V gene lost 5 bases and the J gene lost 2 bases, with 6 bases spanning the gap. This CDR3 region has 12 residues. CDR3 loop: CASSRQNYGYTF. CDR3 nucleotides: TGTGCCAGCAGTCGACAGAACTATGGCTACACCTTC.

This clonotype turned up a few times. This CDR3 reads CSARIGSGETQYF. The DNA of the CDR3 is TGCAGTGCTAGAATCGGGAGTGGAGAGACCCAGTACTTC. V gene TRBV20-1 combines with J gene TRBJ2-5; D perhaps matches TRBD2 (6 bases). This CDR3 region has 13 residues. Germline values: CDR1 DFQATT, CDR2 SNEGSKA (reference sequence). Trimming removed 2 bases at V and 4 bases at J, with 11 bases between.

This clonotype was picked up a small number of times. V usage is TRBV10-3 and J usage is TRBJ2-1; 10 bases fit TRBD2. The length of the CDR3 is 17 residues. The V gene's germline CDR1 is ENHRY and CDR2 SYGVKD. Trimming took 2 bases from V and 3 from J; bases not matched to a gene: 7. The CDR3 sequence: CAISEIRTSGFYNEQFF. The CDR3 DNA follows: TGTGCCATCAGTGAGATCCGGACTAGCGGATTCTACAATGAGCAGTTCTTC.

This clonotype was counted a few times. The chain recombines TRBV5-1 with TRBJ2-5, with unresolved D. Germline assignment: CDR1 SGHRS and CDR2 YFSETQ. Trimming removed 4 bases at V and 3 bases at J, with 16 bases between. The CDR3 extends over 15 amino acids. DNA of the CDR3: TGCGCCAGCAGCCCGAGCGTGGGGTTGGAAGAGACCCAGTACTTC. The encoded protein is CASSPSVGLEETQYF.

The table lists this clonotype with many counts. V and J are TRBV10-3 and TRBJ1-1; 10 bases match TRBD1. The CDR3 is made up of 12 amino acids. With 6 bases clipped from V and 11 bases from J, the junction kept 6 bases outside the gene matches. Germline loops: CDR1 ENHRY, CDR2 SYGVKD. The CDR3 loop reads CAISDRGQDAFF. The DNA of the CDR3 is TGTGCCATCAGCGACAGGGGGCAGGACGCTTTCTTT.

The rearrangement uses TRBV10-3 and TRBJ1-3; D is unclear. This CDR3 has 16 amino acids. The V and J ends lost 3 bases and 0 bases respectively, with 12 bases between them. Germline CDR1 is ENHRY and CDR2 is SYGVKD. CDR3 sequence: CAISDSASGSGNTIYF. CDR3 coding DNA: TGTGCCATCAGTGATTCGGCCAGCGGCTCTGGAAACACCATATATTTT.

This clonotype was seen at least ten times. The J gene is TRBJ2-1, the V gene TRBV12-3 or TRBV12-4; either TRBD1 or TRBD2 may fit D (5 bases each). CDR3 length: 13 amino acids. V was trimmed by 5 bases and J by 7 bases, leaving 12 bases between them. In DNA, the CDR3 is TGTGCCAGCAGTAAGGGACCTAATAATGAGCAGTTCTTC. Its translation: CASSKGPNNEQFF.

This chain connects TRBV28 to TRBJ1-2, with D unresolved. The CDR3 is 12 amino acids. V lost 5 bases, J lost 5 bases, and 9 bases lay in between. The germline gives CDR1 MDHEN, CDR2 SYDVKM. This chain's CDR3 is CASSPKTYGYTF. The CDR3 DNA reads as TGTGCCAGCAGTCCCAAAACTTATGGCTACACCTTC.

The chain combines TRBV20-1 with TRBJ2-3; 14 nucleotides align to TRBD2. V dropped 7 bases and J dropped 6; count of bases not matched to a gene: 18. This CDR3 region has 18 residues. Germline values: CDR1 DFQATT, CDR2 SNEGSKA (reference sequence). The CDR3 bases are TGCAGTGTTAGCGGACTAGCGGGGGGCTACTCTCTGTCCGATACGCAGTATTTT. This gives the protein CSVSGLAGGYSLSDTQYF.

There are a few counts of this clonotype. The genes are TRBV4-3 and TRBJ2-3, with 8 nucleotides matching TRBD1. Germline-derived CDR1 and CDR2 are LGHNA and YSLEER. V trimming: 3 bases; J trimming: 1 base; junction bases outside the gene matches: 6. CDR3 size: 16 residues. The CDR3 region is CASSHDSTGGTDTQYF. CDR3 DNA: TGCGCCAGCAGCCACGACTCGACAGGGGGCACAGATACGCAGTATTTT.

This clonotype occurred a few times. The CDR3 spells CSFKRAGGSNEQFF. CDR3 DNA: TGCAGCTTCAAGCGTGCGGGAGGGAGCAATGAGCAGTTCTTC. This chain uses TRBV20-1 with TRBJ2-1; 9 nucleotides agree with TRBD2. CDR3 length: 14 amino acids. Germline values: CDR1 DFQATT, CDR2 SNEGSKA (reference sequence).

In its sample, this clonotype was seen a few times. The gene calls are TRBV2 and TRBJ2-3, with TRBD1 matching 9 bases. CDR3 length: 14 residues. Trimming at V came to 6 bases and at J to 5 bases, leaving 6 bases not matched to a gene. The V gene's germline CDR1 is SNHLY and CDR2 FYNNEI. The CDR3: CASRAPDRGDTQYF. DNA of the CDR3: TGTGCCAGCAGAGCACCGGACAGGGGAGATACGCAGTATTTT.